This T cell receptor (beta chain) was documented in a study of cytomegalovirus exposure and HLA in healthy donors. PCR employed 60 Vbeta and 13 Jbeta primers. Sequenced by immunoSEQ multiplex PCR; TCRdb stores in-frame clones only, minus some. The sample records some 120,000 clones, approximately 70% being singletons. Germline V CDR1 and CDR2: SNHLY, FYNNEI. Trimming cost V 5 bases and J 8 bases, with 16 bases left between them. The CDR3 spans 14 residues. This sequence was found in a man aged 25 to 45 in good health and CMV-seropositive. The sample taken for sequencing was PBMCs. This chain uses TRBV2 with TRBJ1-5; weak D call: TRBD1 (6 bases). The CDR3 bases are TGTGCCAGCAGTCTGGGACACCCGGTGGAGCCCCAGCATTTT. As protein: CASSLGHPVEPQHF.